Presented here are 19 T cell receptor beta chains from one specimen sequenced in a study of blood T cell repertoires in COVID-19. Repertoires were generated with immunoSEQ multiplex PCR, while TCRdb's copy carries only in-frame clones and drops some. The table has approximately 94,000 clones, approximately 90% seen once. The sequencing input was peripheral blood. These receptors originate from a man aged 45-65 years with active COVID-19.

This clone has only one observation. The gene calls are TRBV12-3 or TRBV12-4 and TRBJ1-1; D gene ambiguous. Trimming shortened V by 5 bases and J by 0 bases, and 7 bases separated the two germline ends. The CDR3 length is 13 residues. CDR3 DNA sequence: TGTGCCAGCAGTCCCCAGGTGAACACTGAAGCTTTCTTT. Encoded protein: CASSPQVNTEAFF.

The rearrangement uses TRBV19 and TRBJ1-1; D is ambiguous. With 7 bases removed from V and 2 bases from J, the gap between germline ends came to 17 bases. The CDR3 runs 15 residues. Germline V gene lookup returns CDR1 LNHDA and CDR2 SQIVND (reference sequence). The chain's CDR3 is CASKVAPSSNTEAFF. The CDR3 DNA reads TGTGCCAGTAAGGTAGCTCCTTCCTCTAACACTGAAGCTTTCTTT.

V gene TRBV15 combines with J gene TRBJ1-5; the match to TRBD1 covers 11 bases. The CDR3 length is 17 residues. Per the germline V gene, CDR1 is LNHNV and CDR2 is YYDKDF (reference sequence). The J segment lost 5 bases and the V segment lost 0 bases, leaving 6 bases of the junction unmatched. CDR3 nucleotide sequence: TGTGCCACCAGCAGAGATGGGGGACAGGGGGAGGATCAGCCCCAGCATTTT. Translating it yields CATSRDGGQGEDQPQHF.

CDR3 sequence reads: CASSSAPTGTNYGYTF. In DNA, the CDR3 is TGCGCCAGCAGTTCAGCGCCGACAGGGACAAACTATGGCTACACCTTC. V is TRBV5-1 and J is TRBJ1-2; TRBD1 agrees at 7 bases. Germline CDR1 and CDR2: SGHRS and YFSETQ. CDR3 length: 16 amino acids. The trim removed 5 bases at V and 2 bases at J, leaving 12 bases unmatched. Full variable domain (outside the CDR3, taken from reference TRBV5-1 and TRBJ1-2): KAGVTQTPRYLIKTRGQQVTLSCSPISGHRSVSWYQQTPGQGLQFLFEYFSETQRNKGNFPGRFSGRQFSNSRSEMNVSTLELGDSALYLCASSSAPTGTNYGYTFGSGTRLTVV.

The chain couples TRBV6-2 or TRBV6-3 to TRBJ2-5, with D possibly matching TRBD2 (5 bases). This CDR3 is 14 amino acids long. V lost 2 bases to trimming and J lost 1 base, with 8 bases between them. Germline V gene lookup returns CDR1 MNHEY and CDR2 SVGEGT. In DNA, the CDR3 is TGTGCCAGCAGTTACAGTACTAGCCAAGAGACCCAGTACTTC. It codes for CASSYSTSQETQYF.

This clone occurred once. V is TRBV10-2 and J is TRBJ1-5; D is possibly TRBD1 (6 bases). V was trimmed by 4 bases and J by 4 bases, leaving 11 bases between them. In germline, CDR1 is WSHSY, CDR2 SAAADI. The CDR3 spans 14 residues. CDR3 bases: TGCGCCAGCAGTGTGGGACAAGATAATCAGCCCCAGCATTTT. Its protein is CASSVGQDNQPQHF.

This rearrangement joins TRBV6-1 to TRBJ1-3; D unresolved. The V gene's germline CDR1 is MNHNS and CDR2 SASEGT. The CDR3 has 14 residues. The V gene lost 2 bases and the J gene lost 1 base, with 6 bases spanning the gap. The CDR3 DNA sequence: TGTGCCAGCAGTGAACGGTTTTCTGGAAACACCATATATTTT. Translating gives CASSERFSGNTIYF.

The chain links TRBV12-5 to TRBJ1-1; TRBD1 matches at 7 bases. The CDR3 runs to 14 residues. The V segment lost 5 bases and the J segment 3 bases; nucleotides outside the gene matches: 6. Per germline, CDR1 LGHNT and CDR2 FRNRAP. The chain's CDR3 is CASGVGGADTEAFF. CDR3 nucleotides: TGTGCTAGTGGTGTAGGGGGCGCCGACACTGAAGCTTTCTTT.

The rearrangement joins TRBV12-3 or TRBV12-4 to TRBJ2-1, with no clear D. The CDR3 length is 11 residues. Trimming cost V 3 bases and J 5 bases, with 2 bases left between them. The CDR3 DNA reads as TGTGCCAGCAGTTTTAACAATGAGCAGTTCTTC. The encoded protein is CASSFNNEQFF.

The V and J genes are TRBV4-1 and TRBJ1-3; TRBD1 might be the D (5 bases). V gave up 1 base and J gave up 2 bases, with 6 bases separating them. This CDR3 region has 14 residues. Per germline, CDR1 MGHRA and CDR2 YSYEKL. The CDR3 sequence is CASSQGTPGNTIYF. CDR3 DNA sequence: TGCGCCAGCAGCCAAGGGACACCTGGAAACACCATATATTTT.

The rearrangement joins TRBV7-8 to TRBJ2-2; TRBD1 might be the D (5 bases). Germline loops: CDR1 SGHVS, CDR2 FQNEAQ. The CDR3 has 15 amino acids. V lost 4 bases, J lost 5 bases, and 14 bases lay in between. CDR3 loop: CASSSSGQETGELFF. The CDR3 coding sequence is TGTGCCAGCAGCTCCTCAGGGCAGGAGACCGGGGAGCTGTTTTTT.

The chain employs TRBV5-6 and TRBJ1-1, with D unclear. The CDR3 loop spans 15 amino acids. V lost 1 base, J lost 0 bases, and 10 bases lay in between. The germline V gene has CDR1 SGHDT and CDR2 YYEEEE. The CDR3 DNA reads TGTGCCAGCAGCTTGCTGACGACAATGAACACTGAAGCTTTCTTT. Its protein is CASSLLTTMNTEAFF.

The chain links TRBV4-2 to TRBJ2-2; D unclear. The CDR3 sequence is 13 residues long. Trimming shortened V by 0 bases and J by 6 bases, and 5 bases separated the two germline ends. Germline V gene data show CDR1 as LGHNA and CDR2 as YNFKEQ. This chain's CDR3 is CASSQDIAGELFF. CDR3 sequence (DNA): TGTGCCAGCAGCCAAGATATTGCCGGGGAGCTGTTTTTT.

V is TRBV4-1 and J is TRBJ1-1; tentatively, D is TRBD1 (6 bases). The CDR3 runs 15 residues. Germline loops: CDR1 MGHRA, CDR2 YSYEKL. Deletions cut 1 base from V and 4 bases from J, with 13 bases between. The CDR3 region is CASSQGTGPSTEAFF. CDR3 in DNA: TGCGCCAGCAGCCAAGGAACAGGGCCCAGCACTGAAGCTTTCTTT.

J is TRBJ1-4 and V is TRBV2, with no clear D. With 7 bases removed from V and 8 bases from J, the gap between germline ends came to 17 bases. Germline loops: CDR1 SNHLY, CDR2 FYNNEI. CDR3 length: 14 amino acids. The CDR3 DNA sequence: TGTGCCAGCATCCTGACAAGCTCTAGCGAAAAACTGTTTTTT. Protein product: CASILTSSSEKLFF. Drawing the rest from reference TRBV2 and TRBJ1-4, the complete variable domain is EPEVTQTPSHQVTQMGQEVILRCVPISNHLYFYWYRQILGQKVEFLVSFYNNEISEKSEIFDDQFSVERPDGSNFTLKIRSTKLEDSAMYFCASILTSSSEKLFFGSGTQLSVL.

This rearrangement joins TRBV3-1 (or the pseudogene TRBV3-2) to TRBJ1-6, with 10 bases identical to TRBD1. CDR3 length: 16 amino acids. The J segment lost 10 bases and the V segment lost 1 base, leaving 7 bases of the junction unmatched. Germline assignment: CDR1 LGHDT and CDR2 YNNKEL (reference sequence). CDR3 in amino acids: CASSQVPGQGTSPLHF. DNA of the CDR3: TGTGCCAGCAGCCAAGTTCCGGGACAGGGGACCTCACCCCTCCACTTT.

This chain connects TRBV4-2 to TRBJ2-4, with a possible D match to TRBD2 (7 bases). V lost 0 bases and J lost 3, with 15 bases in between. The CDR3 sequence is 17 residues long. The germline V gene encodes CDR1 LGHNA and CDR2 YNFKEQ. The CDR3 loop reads CASSQDRAGEGKNIQYF. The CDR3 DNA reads TGTGCCAGCAGCCAAGATAGGGCAGGGGAGGGCAAAAACATTCAGTACTTC.

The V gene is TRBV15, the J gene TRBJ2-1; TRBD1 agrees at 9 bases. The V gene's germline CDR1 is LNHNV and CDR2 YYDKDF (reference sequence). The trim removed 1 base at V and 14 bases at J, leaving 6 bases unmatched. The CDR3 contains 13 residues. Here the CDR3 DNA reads TGTGCCACCAGCAGAGGGAGTAGGGACAGGGAGTTCTTC. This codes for CATSRGSRDREFF.

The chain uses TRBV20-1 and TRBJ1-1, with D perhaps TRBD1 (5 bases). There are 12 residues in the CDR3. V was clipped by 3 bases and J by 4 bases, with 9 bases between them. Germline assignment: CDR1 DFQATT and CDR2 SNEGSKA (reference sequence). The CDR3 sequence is CSASSGATEAFF. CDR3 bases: TGCAGTGCTAGTTCTGGGGCCACTGAAGCTTTCTTT.